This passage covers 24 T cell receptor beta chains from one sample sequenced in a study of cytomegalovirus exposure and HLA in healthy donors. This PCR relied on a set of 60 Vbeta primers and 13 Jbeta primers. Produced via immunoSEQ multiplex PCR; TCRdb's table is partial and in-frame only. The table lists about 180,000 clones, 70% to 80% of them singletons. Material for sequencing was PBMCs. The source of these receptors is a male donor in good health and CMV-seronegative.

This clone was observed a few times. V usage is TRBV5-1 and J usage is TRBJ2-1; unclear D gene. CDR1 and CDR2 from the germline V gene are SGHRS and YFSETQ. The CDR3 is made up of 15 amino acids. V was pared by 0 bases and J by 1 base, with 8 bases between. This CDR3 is CASSLGIASYNEQFF. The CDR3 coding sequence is TGCGCCAGCAGCTTGGGTATAGCTTCCTACAATGAGCAGTTCTTC.

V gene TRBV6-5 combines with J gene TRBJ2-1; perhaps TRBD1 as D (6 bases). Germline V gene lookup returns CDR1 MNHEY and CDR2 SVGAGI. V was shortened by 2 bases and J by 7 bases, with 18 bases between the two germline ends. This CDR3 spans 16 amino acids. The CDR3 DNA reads TGTGCCAGCAGTTACGGGGGCGGAGTCGTGTATAATGAGCAGTTCTTC. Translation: CASSYGGGVVYNEQFF.

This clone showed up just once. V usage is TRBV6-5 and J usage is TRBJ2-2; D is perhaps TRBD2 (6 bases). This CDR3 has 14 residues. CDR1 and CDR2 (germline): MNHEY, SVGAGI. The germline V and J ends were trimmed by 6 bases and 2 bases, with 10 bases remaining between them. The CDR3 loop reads CASRWEVNTGELFF. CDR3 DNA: TGTGCCAGCAGATGGGAGGTTAACACCGGGGAGCTGTTTTTT.

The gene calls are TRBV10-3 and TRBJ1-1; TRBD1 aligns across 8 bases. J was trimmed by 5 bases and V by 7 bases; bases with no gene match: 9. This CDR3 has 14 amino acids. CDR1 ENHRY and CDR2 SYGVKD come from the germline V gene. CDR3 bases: TGTGCCATCACTGTCGCAGGGGGCGGAACTGAAGCTTTCTTT. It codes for CAITVAGGGTEAFF.

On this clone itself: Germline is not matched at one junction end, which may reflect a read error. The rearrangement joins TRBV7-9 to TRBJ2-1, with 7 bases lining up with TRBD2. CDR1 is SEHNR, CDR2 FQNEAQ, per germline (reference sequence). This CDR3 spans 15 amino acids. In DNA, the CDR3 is TGTTCCAGCCAAATAGAGAGCGGGGTGGGTAATGAGCAGTTCTTC. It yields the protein CSSQIESGVGNEQFF.

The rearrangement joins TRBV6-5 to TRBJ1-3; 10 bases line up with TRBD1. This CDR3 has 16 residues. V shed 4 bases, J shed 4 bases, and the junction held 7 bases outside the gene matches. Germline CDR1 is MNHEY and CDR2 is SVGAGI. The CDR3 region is CASSFRQGAPGNTIYF. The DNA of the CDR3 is TGTGCCAGCAGTTTCAGACAGGGGGCACCAGGAAACACCATATATTTT.

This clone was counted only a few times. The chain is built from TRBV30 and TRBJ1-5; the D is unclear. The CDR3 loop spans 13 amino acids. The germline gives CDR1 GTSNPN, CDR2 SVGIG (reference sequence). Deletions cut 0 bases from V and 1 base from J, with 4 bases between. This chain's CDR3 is CAWSVESNQPQHF. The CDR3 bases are TGTGCCTGGAGTGTAGAGAGCAATCAGCCCCAGCATTTT.

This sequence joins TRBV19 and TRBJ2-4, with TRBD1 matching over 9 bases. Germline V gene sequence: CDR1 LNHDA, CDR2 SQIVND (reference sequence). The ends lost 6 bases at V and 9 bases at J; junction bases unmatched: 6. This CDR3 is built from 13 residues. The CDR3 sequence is CASSNGQGTIQYF. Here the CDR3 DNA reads TGTGCCAGTAGCAACGGACAGGGGACCATTCAGTACTTC.

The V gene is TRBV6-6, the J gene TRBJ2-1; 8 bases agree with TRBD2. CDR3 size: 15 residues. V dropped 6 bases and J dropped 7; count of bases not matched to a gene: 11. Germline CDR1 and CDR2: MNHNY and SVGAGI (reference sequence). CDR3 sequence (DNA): TGTGCCAGCAGCCCTTCGGGGGGGGCCCGGAATGAGCAGTTCTTC. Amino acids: CASSPSGGARNEQFF.

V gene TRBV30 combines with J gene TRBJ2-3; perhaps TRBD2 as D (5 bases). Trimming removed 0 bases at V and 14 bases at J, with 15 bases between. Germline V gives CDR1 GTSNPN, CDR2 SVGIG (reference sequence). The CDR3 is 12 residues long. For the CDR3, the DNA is TGTGCCTGGAGTGTGGAGGATCGCAGGAGGTATTTT. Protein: CAWSVEDRRRYF.

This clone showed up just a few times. The CDR3 DNA sequence: TGTGCCAGCAGCCTAGACAGGGTGGACGAGCAGTACTTC. Encoded protein: CASSLDRVDEQYF. This chain links TRBV7-9 with TRBJ2-7; TRBD1 matches 7 bases. The trim removed 5 bases at V and 5 bases at J, leaving 6 bases unmatched. In germline, CDR1 is SEHNR, CDR2 FQNEAQ (reference sequence). There are 13 residues in the CDR3.

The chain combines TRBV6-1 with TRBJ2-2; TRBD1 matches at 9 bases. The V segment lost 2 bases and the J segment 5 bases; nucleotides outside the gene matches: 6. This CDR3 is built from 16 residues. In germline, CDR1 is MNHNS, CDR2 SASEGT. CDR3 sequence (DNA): TGTGCCAGCAGTGAACCTAGACAGGGGGGGACCGGGGAGCTGTTTTTT. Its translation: CASSEPRQGGTGELFF.

DNA for the CDR3: TGTGCCAGCAGCGTGGGCGGGTATACCTACGAGCAGTACTTC. Translated: CASSVGGYTYEQYF. V is TRBV9 and J is TRBJ2-7; D may be TRBD2 (5 bases). The germline V gene has CDR1 SGDLS and CDR2 YYNGEE. V lost 2 bases and J 2 bases, leaving 11 bases between the germline ends. The CDR3 has 14 amino acids.

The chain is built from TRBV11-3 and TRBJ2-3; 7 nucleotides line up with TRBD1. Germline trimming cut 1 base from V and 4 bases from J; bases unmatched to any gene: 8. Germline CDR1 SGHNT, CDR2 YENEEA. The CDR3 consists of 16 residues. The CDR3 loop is CASSLGIQGTADTQYF. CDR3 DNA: TGTGCCAGCAGCTTAGGGATACAGGGGACGGCAGATACGCAGTATTTT.

The chain's CDR3 is CASSYIQAGQPQHF. As DNA, the CDR3 is TGTGCCAGCAGTTACATCCAGGCAGGTCAGCCCCAGCATTTT. J is TRBJ1-5 and V is TRBV6-5; D remains unclear. The germline V gene encodes CDR1 MNHEY and CDR2 SVGAGI. V lost 2 bases and J lost 6, with 11 bases in between. The CDR3 is made up of 14 amino acids.

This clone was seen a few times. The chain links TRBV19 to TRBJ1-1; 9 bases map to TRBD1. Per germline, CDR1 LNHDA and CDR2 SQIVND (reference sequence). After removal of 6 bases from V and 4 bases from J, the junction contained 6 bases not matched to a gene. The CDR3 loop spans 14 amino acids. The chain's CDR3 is CASRKQGAPTEAFF. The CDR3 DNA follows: TGTGCCAGTAGAAAACAGGGGGCGCCCACTGAAGCTTTCTTT.

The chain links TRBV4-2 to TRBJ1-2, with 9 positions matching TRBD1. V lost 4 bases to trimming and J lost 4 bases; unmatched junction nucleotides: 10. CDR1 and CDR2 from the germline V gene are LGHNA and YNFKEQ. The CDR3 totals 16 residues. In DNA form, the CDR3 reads TGTGCCAGCAGCCCCCACGGCGGGACAGGGTCCTATGGCTACACCTTC. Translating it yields CASSPHGGTGSYGYTF.

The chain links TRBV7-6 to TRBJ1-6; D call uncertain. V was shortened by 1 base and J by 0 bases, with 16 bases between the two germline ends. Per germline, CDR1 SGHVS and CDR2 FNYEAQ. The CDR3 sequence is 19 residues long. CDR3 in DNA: TGTGCCAGCAGCTTAGATCAATCTTACGTTAGCTCCTATAATTCACCCCTCCACTTT. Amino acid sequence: CASSLDQSYVSSYNSPLHF.

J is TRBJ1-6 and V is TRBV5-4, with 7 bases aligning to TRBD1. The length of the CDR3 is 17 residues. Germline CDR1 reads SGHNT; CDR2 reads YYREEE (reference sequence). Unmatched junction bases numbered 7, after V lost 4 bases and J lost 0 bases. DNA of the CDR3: TGTGCCAGCAGCAGGGACAGCCGGAGCTCCTATAATTCACCCCTCCACTTT. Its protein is CASSRDSRSSYNSPLHF.

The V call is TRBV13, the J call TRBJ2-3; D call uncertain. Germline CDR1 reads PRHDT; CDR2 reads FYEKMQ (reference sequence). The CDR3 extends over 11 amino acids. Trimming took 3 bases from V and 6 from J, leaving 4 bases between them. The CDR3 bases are TGTGCCAGCAGCTTCCTGGATACGCAGTATTTT. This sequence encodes CASSFLDTQYF.

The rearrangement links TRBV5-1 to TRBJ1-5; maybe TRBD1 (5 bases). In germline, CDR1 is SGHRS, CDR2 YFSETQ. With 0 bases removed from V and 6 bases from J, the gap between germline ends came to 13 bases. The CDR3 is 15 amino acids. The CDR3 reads CASSLVPGSSQPQHF. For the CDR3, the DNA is TGCGCCAGCAGCTTGGTCCCAGGGTCGAGTCAGCCCCAGCATTTT. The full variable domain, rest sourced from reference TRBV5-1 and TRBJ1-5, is KAGVTQTPRYLIKTRGQQVTLSCSPISGHRSVSWYQQTPGQGLQFLFEYFSETQRNKGNFPGRFSGRQFSNSRSEMNVSTLELGDSALYLCASSLVPGSSQPQHFGDGTRLSIL.

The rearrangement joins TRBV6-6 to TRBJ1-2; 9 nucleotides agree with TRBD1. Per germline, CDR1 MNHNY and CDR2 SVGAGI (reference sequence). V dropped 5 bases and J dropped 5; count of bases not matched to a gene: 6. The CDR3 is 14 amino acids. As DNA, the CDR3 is TGTGCCAGCAGTACAGGGGGCGGAGGTTATGGCTACACCTTC. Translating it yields CASSTGGGGYGYTF.

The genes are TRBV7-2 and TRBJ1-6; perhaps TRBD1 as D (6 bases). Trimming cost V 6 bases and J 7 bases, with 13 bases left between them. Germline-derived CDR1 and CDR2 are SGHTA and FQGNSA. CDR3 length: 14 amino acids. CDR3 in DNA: TGTGCCAGCAGTGGGGGCAGTAACAATTCACCCCTCCACTTT. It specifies CASSGGSNNSPLHF.

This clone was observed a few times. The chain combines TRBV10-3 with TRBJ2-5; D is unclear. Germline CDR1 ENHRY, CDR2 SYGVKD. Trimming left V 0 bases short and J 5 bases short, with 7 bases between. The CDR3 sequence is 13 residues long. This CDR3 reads CAISESTLETQYF. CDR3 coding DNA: TGTGCCATCAGTGAGTCGACTTTGGAGACCCAGTACTTC.